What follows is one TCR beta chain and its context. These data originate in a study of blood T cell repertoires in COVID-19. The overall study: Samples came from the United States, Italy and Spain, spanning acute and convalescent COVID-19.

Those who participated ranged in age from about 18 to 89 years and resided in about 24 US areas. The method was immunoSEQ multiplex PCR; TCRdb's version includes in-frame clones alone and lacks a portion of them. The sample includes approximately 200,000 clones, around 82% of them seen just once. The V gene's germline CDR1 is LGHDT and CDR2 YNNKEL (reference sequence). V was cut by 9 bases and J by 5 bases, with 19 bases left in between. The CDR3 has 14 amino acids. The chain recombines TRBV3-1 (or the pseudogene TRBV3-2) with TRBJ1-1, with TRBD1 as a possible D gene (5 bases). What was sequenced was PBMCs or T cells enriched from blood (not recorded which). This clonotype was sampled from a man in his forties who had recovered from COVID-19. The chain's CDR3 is CASTGGGVRTEAFF. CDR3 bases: TGTGCCAGTACCGGGGGGGGAGTAAGGACTGAAGCTTTCTTT.